Presented here are 21 T cell receptor beta chains from one specimen sequenced in a study of cytomegalovirus exposure and HLA in healthy donors. PCR employed 60 Vbeta and 13 Jbeta primers. Data came from immunoSEQ multiplex PCR; TCRdb stores just in-frame clones and leaves some out. There are approximately 130,000 clones in the sample; 75% to 85% occur only once, and approximately 2% lies in the top ten. Sequenced sample: PBMCs. The receptors originated from a man in his forties in good health and CMV-seronegative.

The chain links TRBV6-5 to TRBJ1-5, with D possibly being TRBD1 (6 bases). Germline CDR1 and CDR2: MNHEY and SVGAGI. The CDR3 totals 13 residues. The V and J ends lost 6 bases and 6 bases respectively, with 12 bases between them. CDR3 sequence reads: CASRRDTIQPQHF. The CDR3 DNA reads as TGTGCCAGCAGACGGGACACAATTCAGCCCCAGCATTTT.

The chain employs TRBV27 and TRBJ2-7; perhaps TRBD2 as D (6 bases). CDR1 and CDR2 from the germline V gene are MNHEY and SMNVEV (reference sequence). V lost 2 bases and J 7 bases, leaving 21 bases between the germline ends. This CDR3 contains 16 residues. CDR3: CASSLRPGVLGVEQYF. The CDR3 DNA reads TGTGCCAGCAGTTTAAGACCGGGAGTTTTAGGGGTGGAGCAGTACTTC.

The V and J genes are TRBV7-9 and TRBJ2-1; D is possibly TRBD1 (5 bases). Germline loops: CDR1 SEHNR, CDR2 FQNEAQ (reference sequence). The CDR3 runs to 15 residues. Between the trimmed V and J ends, which lost 2 bases and 2 bases, there was a span of 10 bases. CDR3 region: CASSLPQGPYNEQFF. Here the CDR3 DNA reads TGTGCCAGCAGCTTACCCCAGGGTCCCTACAATGAGCAGTTCTTC.

The chain recombines TRBV5-1 with TRBJ1-1; a possible D gene is TRBD1 (6 bases). CDR1 and CDR2 from the germline V gene are SGHRS and YFSETQ. Trimming shortened V by 4 bases and J by 1 base, and 14 bases separated the two germline ends. This CDR3 region has 15 residues. CDR3 coding DNA: TGCGCCAGCAGCCTTACACAGGGCGGGAACACTGAAGCTTTCTTT. Translated: CASSLTQGGNTEAFF.

The rearrangement joins TRBV9 to TRBJ2-7, with 9 bases aligning to TRBD2. Germline V gene sequence: CDR1 SGDLS, CDR2 YYNGEE. The J segment lost 2 bases and the V segment lost 4 bases, leaving 4 bases of the junction unmatched. The CDR3 loop spans 14 amino acids. CDR3 sequence reads: CASSRTSETYEQYF. The CDR3 coding sequence is TGTGCCAGCAGCCGGACTAGCGAGACCTACGAGCAGTACTTC.

The chain has TRBV7-2 and TRBJ1-1; 8 bases map to TRBD1. The ends lost 2 bases at V and 4 bases at J; junction bases unmatched: 0. Germline V gene data show CDR1 as SGHTA and CDR2 as FQGNSA. The length of the CDR3 is 13 residues. For the CDR3, the DNA is TGTGCCAGCAGCTTAACAGGGGGCACTGAAGCTTTCTTT. Translated, it gives CASSLTGGTEAFF. The variable domain in full, completed from reference TRBV7-2 and TRBJ1-1, reads GAGVSQSPSNKVTEKGKDVELRCDPISGHTALYWYRQSLGQGLEFLIYFQGNSAPDKSGLPSDRFSAERTGGSVSTLTIQRTQQEDSAVYLCASSLTGGTEAFFGQGTRLTVV.

The CDR3 DNA sequence: TGTGCCAGCAGTTTATCGCAACGGGGGAACACTGAAGCTTTCTTT. Protein: CASSLSQRGNTEAFF. The chain uses TRBV27 and TRBJ1-1; D uncertain. Trimming shortened V by 0 bases and J by 1 base, and 9 bases separated the two germline ends. Germline V gives CDR1 MNHEY, CDR2 SMNVEV (reference sequence). This CDR3 comprises 15 residues.

The rearrangement uses TRBV12-5 and TRBJ2-3, with a possible D match to TRBD1 (7 bases). Germline CDR1 and CDR2: LGHNT and FRNRAP. Trimming left V 6 bases short and J 6 bases short, with 13 bases between. The CDR3 length is 13 residues. The CDR3 DNA is TGTGCTAGTGGACGGGACAGCGGGGATACGCAGTATTTT. Residues: CASGRDSGDTQYF.

This clone occurred a few times. The gene calls are TRBV15 and TRBJ2-7; 10 bases match TRBD1. Germline CDR1 reads LNHNV; CDR2 reads YYDKDF (reference sequence). The CDR3 contains 15 residues. The V and J ends lost 3 bases and 7 bases, in that order; junction bases with no gene match: 9. CDR3 bases: TGTGCCACCAGCAGCTCCGGGACAGGGGCGCGGGAGCAGTACTTC. Encoded protein: CATSSSGTGAREQYF.

V usage is TRBV29-1 and J usage is TRBJ2-5; TRBD2 aligns across 9 bases. This CDR3 is 14 amino acids long. V lost 7 bases to trimming and J lost 4 bases; unmatched junction nucleotides: 10. CDR1 is SQVTM and CDR2 is ANQGSEA in the germline V gene. CDR3 in DNA: TGCAGCGGCAGAATAGCGGGAGTCCCAGAGACCCAGTACTTC. It specifies CSGRIAGVPETQYF.

The chain uses TRBV30 and TRBJ2-7, with TRBD1 identical over 9 bases. Germline CDR1 and CDR2: GTSNPN and SVGIG (reference sequence). J lost 7 bases, V lost 3 bases, and 10 bases had no gene match. The CDR3 length is 14 residues. DNA for the CDR3: TGTGCCTGGAGAGCCACAGGGGGCTGGCGTGAGCAGTACTTC. It encodes CAWRATGGWREQYF.

This chain joins TRBV6-5 and TRBJ1-2; D is uncertain. The CDR3 consists of 14 residues. V lost 2 bases to trimming and J lost 4 bases, with 11 bases between them. Germline V lookup: CDR1 MNHEY, CDR2 SVGAGI. The CDR3 here is CASSYEGSGYGYTF. In DNA, the CDR3 is TGTGCCAGCAGTTACGAGGGTTCGGGCTATGGCTACACCTTC.

The gene calls are TRBV5-1 and TRBJ2-7, with 7 bases aligning to TRBD2. The germline CDR1 and CDR2 sequences are SGHRS and YFSETQ. The CDR3 has 13 amino acids. J gave up 4 bases and V 2 bases, and 3 bases lay outside the gene matches. CDR3 DNA: TGCGCCAGCAGCTTTGGCGGGGGATACGAGCAGTACTTC. Residues: CASSFGGGYEQYF. Together with reference TRBV5-1 and TRBJ2-7, the CDR3 gives the full variable domain: KAGVTQTPRYLIKTRGQQVTLSCSPISGHRSVSWYQQTPGQGLQFLFEYFSETQRNKGNFPGRFSGRQFSNSRSEMNVSTLELGDSALYLCASSFGGGYEQYFGPGTRLTVT.

The rearrangement links TRBV6-5 to TRBJ2-5, with 7 bases identical to TRBD2. V lost 6 bases and J lost 4; bases outside the gene matches: 5. The CDR3 has 13 residues. CDR1 is MNHEY and CDR2 is SVGAGI in the germline V gene. The CDR3 nucleotides read TGTGCCAGCAGAACCCCGGGGGGAGAGACCCAGTACTTC. The encoded protein is CASRTPGGETQYF.

This sequence joins TRBV11-2 and TRBJ2-3; 7 bases align to TRBD1. The germline V gene has CDR1 SGHAT and CDR2 FQNNGV. CDR3 length: 17 residues. The trim removed 1 base at V and 5 bases at J, leaving 12 bases unmatched. CDR3 region: CASSLGPQGMGRDTQYF. The CDR3 bases are TGTGCCAGCAGCTTAGGACCACAGGGGATGGGGAGAGATACGCAGTATTTT.

The rearrangement uses TRBV19 and TRBJ1-5, with D possibly TRBD1 on 6 matching bases. V was cut by 3 bases and J by 2 bases, with 8 bases left in between. CDR3 length: 14 amino acids. In germline, CDR1 is LNHDA, CDR2 SQIVND (reference sequence). The CDR3 loop reads CASSMAGGNQPQHF. In DNA, the CDR3 is TGTGCCAGTAGTATGGCAGGGGGCAATCAGCCCCAGCATTTT.

The V gene is TRBV27, the J gene TRBJ2-1; TRBD2 agrees at 9 bases. With 5 bases clipped from V and 1 base from J, the junction kept 0 bases outside the gene matches. In germline, CDR1 is MNHEY, CDR2 SMNVEV (reference sequence). The CDR3 has 14 amino acids. CDR3 in DNA: TGTGCCAGCAGTACTAGCGGGTCCTACAATGAGCAGTTCTTC. Protein: CASSTSGSYNEQFF.

The V and J genes are TRBV4-3 and TRBJ2-2; D remains ambiguous. V dropped 0 bases and J dropped 0 bases, with 8 bases sitting between them. This CDR3 has 16 residues. Germline V lookup: CDR1 LGHNA, CDR2 YSLEER. This chain's CDR3 is CASSQDSSPNTGELFF. The CDR3 DNA sequence: TGCGCCAGCAGCCAAGATTCCTCTCCGAACACCGGGGAGCTGTTTTTT.

The chain uses TRBV6-1 and TRBJ2-3; 13 bases map to TRBD2. This CDR3 is 14 amino acids long. The V gene's germline CDR1 is MNHNS and CDR2 SASEGT. The J segment lost 8 bases and the V segment lost 10 bases, leaving 9 bases of the junction unmatched. The CDR3 loop is CATKGLAGEGTQYF. In DNA, the CDR3 is TGTGCCACCAAAGGACTAGCGGGAGAGGGTACGCAGTATTTT.

The rearrangement links TRBV19 to TRBJ2-1, with D perhaps TRBD1 (7 bases). Germline CDR1 and CDR2: LNHDA and SQIVND (reference sequence). V was shortened by 7 bases and J by 4 bases, with 17 bases between the two germline ends. There are 15 residues in the CDR3. The CDR3 is CASKGARERYNEQFF. The CDR3 DNA follows: TGTGCCAGTAAGGGGGCCCGGGAGAGATACAATGAGCAGTTCTTC.

This clone has just one count. This chain uses TRBV5-4 with TRBJ2-5; the D gene is possibly TRBD2 (6 bases). Germline CDR1 SGHNT, CDR2 YYREEE (reference sequence). V was cut by 0 bases and J by 3 bases, with 6 bases left in between. The CDR3 loop spans 13 amino acids. The CDR3 loop reads CASSLEREETQYF. The CDR3 DNA sequence: TGTGCCAGCAGCTTGGAGCGGGAAGAGACCCAGTACTTC. Filled out from reference TRBV5-4 and TRBJ2-5, the complete variable domain reads ETGVTQSPTHLIKTRGQQVTLRCSSQSGHNTVSWYQQALGQGPQFIFQYYREEENGRGNFPPRFSGLQFPNYSSELNVNALELDDSALYLCASSLEREETQYFGPGTRLLVL.